This T cell receptor beta chain was identified in a study of cytomegalovirus exposure and HLA in healthy donors. About the research overall: Samples from HLA-typed donors yielded about 80 million unique TCRs in an early data release. Points from the study as a whole: The study labeled 170 or so TCR beta chains cytomegalovirus-associated. An observed cluster of highly shared sequence variants was recorded as a likely sequencing artifact. It was shown in a later analysis that HLA-associated TCR beta chains were more clonally expanded than other, equally common chains.

As regards this clone: What it recognizes is unknown.

Trimming pared 6 bases from V and 2 bases from J, leaving 13 bases between. The CDR3 length is 14 residues. CDR1 and CDR2 (germline): ENHRY, SYGVKD. Primers included in the PCR were 60 Vbeta and 13 Jbeta primers. Generated by immunoSEQ multiplex PCR, the TCRdb table keeps only in-frame clones and is missing some. This repertoire shows fewer than 200,000 clones, more than 70% found once; its top ten account for less than 2%. This sequence originates from a male donor in good health and CMV-seronegative. The chain uses TRBV10-3 and TRBJ1-1, with D possibly being TRBD1 (6 bases). Sequences were obtained from PBMCs. CDR3 sequence: CAISLTGANTEAFF. CDR3 coding DNA: TGTGCCATCAGCCTGACAGGCGCAAACACTGAAGCTTTCTTT.